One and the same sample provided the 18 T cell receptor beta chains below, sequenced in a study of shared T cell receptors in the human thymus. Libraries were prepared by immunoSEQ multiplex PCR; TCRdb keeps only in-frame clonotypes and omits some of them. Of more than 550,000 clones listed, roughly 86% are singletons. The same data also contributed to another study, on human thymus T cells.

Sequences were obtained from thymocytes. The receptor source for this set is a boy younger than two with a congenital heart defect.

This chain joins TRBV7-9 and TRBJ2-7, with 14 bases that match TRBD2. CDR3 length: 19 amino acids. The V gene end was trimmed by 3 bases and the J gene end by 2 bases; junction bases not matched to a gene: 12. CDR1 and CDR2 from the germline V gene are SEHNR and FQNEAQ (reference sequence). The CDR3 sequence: CASSFLPGLAGVIPYEQYF. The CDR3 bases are TGTGCCAGCAGCTTTCTCCCGGGACTAGCGGGAGTAATCCCCTACGAGCAGTACTTC.

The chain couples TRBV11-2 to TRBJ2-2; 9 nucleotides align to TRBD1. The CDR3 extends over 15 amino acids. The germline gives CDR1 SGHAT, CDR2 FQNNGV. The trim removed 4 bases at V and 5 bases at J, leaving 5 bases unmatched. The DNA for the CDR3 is TGTGCCAGCAGCTCTACAGGGGGCAGGACCGGGGAGCTGTTTTTT. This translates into CASSSTGGRTGELFF.

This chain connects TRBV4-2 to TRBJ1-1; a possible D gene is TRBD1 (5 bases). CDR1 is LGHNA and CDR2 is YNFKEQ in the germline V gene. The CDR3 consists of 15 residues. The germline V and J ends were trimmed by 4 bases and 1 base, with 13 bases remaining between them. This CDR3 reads CASSLMGPSNTEAFF. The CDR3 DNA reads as TGTGCCAGCAGCCTCATGGGGCCTTCGAACACTGAAGCTTTCTTT.

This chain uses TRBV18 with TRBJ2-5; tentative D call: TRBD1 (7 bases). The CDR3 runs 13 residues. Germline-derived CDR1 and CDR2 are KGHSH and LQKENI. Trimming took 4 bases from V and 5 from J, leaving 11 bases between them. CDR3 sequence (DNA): TGTGCCAGCTCACACAGGGGAGGCGAGACCCAGTACTTC. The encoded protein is CASSHRGGETQYF.

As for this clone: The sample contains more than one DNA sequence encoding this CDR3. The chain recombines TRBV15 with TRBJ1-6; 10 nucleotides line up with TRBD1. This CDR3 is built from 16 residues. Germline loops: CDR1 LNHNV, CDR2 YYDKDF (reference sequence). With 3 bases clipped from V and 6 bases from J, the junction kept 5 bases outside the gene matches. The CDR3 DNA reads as TGTGCCACCAGCAGGACGTGGGACAGGGGTAATTCACCCCTCCACTTT. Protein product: CATSRTWDRGNSPLHF.

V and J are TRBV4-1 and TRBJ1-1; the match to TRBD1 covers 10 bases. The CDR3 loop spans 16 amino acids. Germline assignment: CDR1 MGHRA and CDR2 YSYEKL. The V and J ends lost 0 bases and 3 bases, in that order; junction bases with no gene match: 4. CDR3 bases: TGCGCCAGCAGCCAAGATCTTGGACAGGGGGACACTGAAGCTTTCTTT. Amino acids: CASSQDLGQGDTEAFF.

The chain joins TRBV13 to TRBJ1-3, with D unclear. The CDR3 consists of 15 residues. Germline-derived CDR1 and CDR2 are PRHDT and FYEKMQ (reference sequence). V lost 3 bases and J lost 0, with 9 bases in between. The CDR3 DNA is TGTGCCAGCAGCTTGGGCAGATTCTCTGGAAACACCATATATTTT. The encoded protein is CASSLGRFSGNTIYF.

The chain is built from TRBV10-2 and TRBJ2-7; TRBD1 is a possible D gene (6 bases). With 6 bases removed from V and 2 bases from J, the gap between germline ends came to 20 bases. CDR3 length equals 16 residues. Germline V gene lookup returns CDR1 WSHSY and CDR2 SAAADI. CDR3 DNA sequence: TGCGCCAGCAGAATTACAGGGTCTCCGTTTGCCTACGAGCAGTACTTC. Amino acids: CASRITGSPFAYEQYF.

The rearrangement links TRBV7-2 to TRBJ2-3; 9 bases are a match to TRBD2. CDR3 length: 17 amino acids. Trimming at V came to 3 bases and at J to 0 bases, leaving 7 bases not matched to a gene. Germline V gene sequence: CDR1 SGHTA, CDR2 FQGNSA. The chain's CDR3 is CASSFLTSGTSTDTQYF. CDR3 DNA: TGTGCCAGCAGCTTCTTGACTAGCGGTACTAGCACAGATACGCAGTATTTT. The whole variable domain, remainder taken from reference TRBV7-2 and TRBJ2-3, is GAGVSQSPSNKVTEKGKDVELRCDPISGHTALYWYRQSLGQGLEFLIYFQGNSAPDKSGLPSDRFSAERTGGSVSTLTIQRTQQEDSAVYLCASSFLTSGTSTDTQYFGPGTRLTVL.

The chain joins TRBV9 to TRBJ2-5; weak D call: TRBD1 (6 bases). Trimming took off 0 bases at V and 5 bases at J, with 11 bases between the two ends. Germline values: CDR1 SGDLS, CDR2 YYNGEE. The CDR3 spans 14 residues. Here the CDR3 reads CASSVGDRIETQYF. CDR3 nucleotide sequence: TGTGCCAGCAGCGTAGGAGACAGGATCGAGACCCAGTACTTC.

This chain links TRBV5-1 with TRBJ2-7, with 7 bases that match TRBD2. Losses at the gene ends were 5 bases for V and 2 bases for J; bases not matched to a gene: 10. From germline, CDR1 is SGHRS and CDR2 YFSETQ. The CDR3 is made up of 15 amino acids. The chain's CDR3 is CASSGAGTTTYEQYF. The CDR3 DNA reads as TGCGCCAGCAGTGGCGCCGGGACTACGACCTACGAGCAGTACTTC.

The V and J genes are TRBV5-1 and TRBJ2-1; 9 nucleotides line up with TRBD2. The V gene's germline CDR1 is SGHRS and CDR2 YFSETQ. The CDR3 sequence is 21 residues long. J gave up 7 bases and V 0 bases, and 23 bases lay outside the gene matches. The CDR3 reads CASSLGGIGTSRLPAGNEQFF. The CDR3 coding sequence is TGCGCCAGCAGCTTGGGGGGGATTGGGACTAGCAGGCTTCCAGCGGGAAATGAGCAGTTCTTC.

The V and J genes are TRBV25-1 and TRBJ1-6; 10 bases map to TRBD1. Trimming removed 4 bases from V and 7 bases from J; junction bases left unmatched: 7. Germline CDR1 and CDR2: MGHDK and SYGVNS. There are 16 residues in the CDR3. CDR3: CASSVDSGQGNSPLHF. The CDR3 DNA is TGTGCCAGCAGTGTAGACTCGGGACAGGGGAATTCACCCCTCCACTTT.

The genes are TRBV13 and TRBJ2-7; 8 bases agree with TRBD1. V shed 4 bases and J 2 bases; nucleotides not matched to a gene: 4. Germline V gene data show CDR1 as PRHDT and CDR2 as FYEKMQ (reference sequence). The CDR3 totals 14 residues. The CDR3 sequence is CASSSGTGPYEQYF. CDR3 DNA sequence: TGTGCCAGCAGCTCCGGGACAGGTCCCTACGAGCAGTACTTC.

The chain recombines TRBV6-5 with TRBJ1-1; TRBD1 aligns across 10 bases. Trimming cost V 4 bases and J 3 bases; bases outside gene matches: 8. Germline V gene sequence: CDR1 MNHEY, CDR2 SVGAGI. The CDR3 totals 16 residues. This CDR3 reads CASSSPGQGRDTEAFF. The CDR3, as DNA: TGTGCCAGCAGTTCCCCGGGACAGGGGAGGGACACTGAAGCTTTCTTT.

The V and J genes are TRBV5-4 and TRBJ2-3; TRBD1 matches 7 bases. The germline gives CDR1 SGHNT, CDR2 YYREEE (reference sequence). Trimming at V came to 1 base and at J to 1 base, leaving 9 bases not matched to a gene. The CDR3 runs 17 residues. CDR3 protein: CASSLYEGAPGTDTQYF. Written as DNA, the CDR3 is TGTGCCAGCAGCTTGTATGAGGGGGCCCCAGGCACAGATACGCAGTATTTT.

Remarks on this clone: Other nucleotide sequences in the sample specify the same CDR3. For the CDR3, the DNA is TGTGCCAGCAGCCTTGGGGGCGGGAGCGAGCAGTACTTC. Translated: CASSLGGGSEQYF. The rearrangement links TRBV14 to TRBJ2-7; possibly TRBD2 for D (7 bases). The germline V and J ends were trimmed by 4 bases and 6 bases, with 13 bases remaining between them. The CDR3 is made up of 13 amino acids. The germline V gene encodes CDR1 SGHDN and CDR2 FVKESK.

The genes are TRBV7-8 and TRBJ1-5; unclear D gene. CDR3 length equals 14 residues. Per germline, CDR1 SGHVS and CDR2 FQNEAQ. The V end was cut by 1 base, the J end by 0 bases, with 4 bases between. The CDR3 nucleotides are TGTGCCAGCAGCTTAGGCTATAGCAATCAGCCCCAGCATTTT. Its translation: CASSLGYSNQPQHF.